This T cell receptor beta chain was identified in a study of OX40 agonist ivuxolimab in advanced cancers. With respect to the entire study: Ivuxolimab, which targeted the costimulatory receptor OX40 (CD134), was an agonistic, fully human IgG2 monoclonal antibody. Intravenous ivuxolimab was administered to patients every 2 weeks at six dose levels: 0.01, 0.1, 0.3, 1.5, 3 and 10 mg/kg. Of the approximately 50 dose-escalation patients, hepatocellular carcinoma was present in approximately 20, melanoma in approximately 15, renal cell carcinoma in 9 and head and neck cancer in 9. The dose-escalation cohort was 82.7% male with a mean age of approximately 60 years, ranging from roughly 20 to 80. Patients were allowed to have had prior anti-PD-1, anti-PD-L1 or anti-CTLA-4 therapy, and more than 35% of the dose-escalation patients had been treated with checkpoint inhibitors. Partial responses occurred in three dose-escalation patients, of whom one had hepatocellular carcinoma and two had cutaneous melanoma. The point of sequencing TCRbeta in the periphery was to test whether ivuxolimab changed TCR sequence diversity and drove clonal T-cell expansion. The monotherapy dose-escalation portion (N of about 50 patients) of the phase I ivuxolimab trial is reported in the paper.

Patients with autoimmune disease history or receiving systemic immunosuppression were excluded from the trial. In every dose cohort, peripheral blood was drawn for TCR sequencing at baseline, cycle 4 day 1, and cycle 7 day 1. The samples were drawn from a first-in-human, open-label, multicenter phase I dose-escalation trial of ivuxolimab. Adults with locally advanced or metastatic head and neck squamous cell, hepatocellular, melanoma or renal cell carcinoma were enrolled in the trial. Before TCR sequencing, CD4+ T cells and CD8+ T cells from peripheral blood were sorted into separate populations. The full study reports these points: The antigen specificity of the clonally expanded peripheral T cells was not determined. In the 0.1-3.0 mg/kg groups, partial responders were among the patients with the lowest normalized peripheral clonal expansion, particularly in CD8+ T cells. After ivuxolimab, CD8+ T cells had more expanded clones than CD4+ T cells on average. Low levels of normalized T-cell clonal expansion were also seen in some patients who did not respond. At doses of 0.1 to 3.0 mg/kg, clonal expansion of both CD4+ and CD8+ T cells in blood was seen between baseline and week 6.

The CDR3, from cysteine to phenylalanine, totals 15 residues. The DNA shown is the 45-base CDR3, in frame from base 1. CDR1 SGHTA and CDR2 FQGNSA are derived from the germline V gene. V trim: 5 bases; J trim: 4 bases; unmatched bases: 10. To sequence the TCRbeta CDR3 region, genomic DNA was isolated from the sorted cells. The immunoSEQ Assay was used to sequence the TCRbeta CDR3 regions. In TCRdb, the immuneACCESS table is reduced to in-frame sequences with V and J assigned. These tables do not hold every clone; where another copy was compared, an unresolved V gene accounts for under half, and the others remain unexplained. In all, the sample holds about 69,000 clones, and 89% of those were seen once. Clones ranked in the top ten supply 4% of the sample. As concerns this clone: Its antigen specificity is not known. Per-base qualities were not stored, and no clone one base away is much larger.

The clonotype originates from an adult with an advanced solid tumor such as melanoma, head and neck, liver or kidney cancer. The sequence is built from TRBV7-2 and TRBJ1-1, with 7 junctional bases fitting TRBD1. This sample comprised CD4+ or CD8+ T cells sorted from blood, obtained in a trial of the OX40 agonist ivuxolimab. The sequenced DNA: TGTGCCAGCAGCCGACAGGGTTTTGTCGTCACTGAAGCTTTCTTT. Its product reads: CASSRQGFVVTEAFF.